Reported below is one T cell receptor beta chain. Study processing details: From reference gene primer amplification, estimates of nucleated cell counts were derived. Clones were sequenced by immunoSEQ multiplex PCR, and TCRdb holds only the in-frame ones, with some missing. The V and J calls and clone size were taken over from that table, and D and trimming were inferred from the DNA. The top ten clones hold 5% to 7% of a sample with about 300,000 clones, around 92% of them seen once. This entry is derived from a study of blood T cell repertoires in COVID-19. This CDR3 spans 14 amino acids. V lost 3 bases and J lost 4, with 12 bases in between. Germline CDR1 and CDR2: SEHNR and FQNEAQ (reference sequence).

J is TRBJ1-1 and V is TRBV7-9, with D maybe TRBD1 (6 bases). Sequenced material: peripheral blood. The TCR sequence derives from a young man who had recovered from COVID-19. The CDR3 is CASSFTGSGTEAFF. CDR3 coding DNA: TGTGCCAGCAGCTTTACAGGGTCTGGCACTGAAGCTTTCTTT.